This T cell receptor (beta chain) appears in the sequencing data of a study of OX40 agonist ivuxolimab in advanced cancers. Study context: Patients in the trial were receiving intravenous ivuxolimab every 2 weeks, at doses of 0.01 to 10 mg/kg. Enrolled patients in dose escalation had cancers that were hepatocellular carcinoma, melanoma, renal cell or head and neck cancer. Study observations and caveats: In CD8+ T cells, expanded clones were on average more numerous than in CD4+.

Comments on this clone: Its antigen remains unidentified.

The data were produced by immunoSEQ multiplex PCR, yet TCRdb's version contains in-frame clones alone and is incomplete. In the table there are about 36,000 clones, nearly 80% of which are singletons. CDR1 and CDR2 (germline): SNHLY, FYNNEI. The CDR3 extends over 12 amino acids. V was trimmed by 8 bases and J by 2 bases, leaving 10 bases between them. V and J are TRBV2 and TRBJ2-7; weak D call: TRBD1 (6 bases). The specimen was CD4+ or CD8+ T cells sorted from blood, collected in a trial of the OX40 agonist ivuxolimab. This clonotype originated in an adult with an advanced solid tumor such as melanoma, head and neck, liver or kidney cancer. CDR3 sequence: CASGTGTYEQYF. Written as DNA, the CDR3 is TGTGCCAGCGGAACAGGGACCTACGAGCAGTACTTC.